The 20 T cell receptor beta chains in this list originate from one sample, sequenced in a study of cytomegalovirus exposure and HLA in healthy donors. Sequencing was performed with immunoSEQ multiplex PCR; in TCRdb, only in-frame clones are kept and a portion is missing. The top ten clones hold approximately 1% of a sample with over 250,000 clones, 65% to 90% of them seen once. The sequencing input was PBMCs. The source of these receptors is a woman aged 18-35 years in good health and CMV-seronegative.

The V and J genes are TRBV6-5 and TRBJ1-2; maybe TRBD1 (5 bases). CDR1 and CDR2 (germline): MNHEY, SVGAGI. The CDR3 totals 14 residues. V gave up 10 bases and J gave up 6 bases, with 21 bases separating them. The CDR3 DNA reads TGTGCCACTTTAGACCTGGTTACAGGAGATGGCTACACCTTC. Translated, it gives CATLDLVTGDGYTF.

This chain uses TRBV6-1 with TRBJ1-1, with D hard to call. The V gene's germline CDR1 is MNHNS and CDR2 SASEGT. The CDR3 is 11 amino acids. Trimming removed 1 base from V and 7 bases from J, with 4 bases in between. CDR3 region: CASSEVLEAFF. The CDR3 DNA is TGTGCCAGCAGTGAAGTACTTGAAGCTTTCTTT.

J is TRBJ2-3 and V is TRBV27, with 8 bases matching TRBD2. This CDR3 comprises 15 residues. Germline CDR1 MNHEY, CDR2 SMNVEV (reference sequence). J lost 0 bases, V lost 6 bases, and 5 bases had no gene match. The CDR3 sequence is CASRPGGGSTDTQYF. In DNA form, the CDR3 reads TGTGCCAGCAGACCCGGGGGGGGGAGCACAGATACGCAGTATTTT.

The J gene is TRBJ2-2, the V gene TRBV5-1, with D uncertain. Germline CDR1 SGHRS, CDR2 YFSETQ. This CDR3 is 16 amino acids long. V was trimmed by 4 bases and J by 7 bases, leaving 20 bases between them. In DNA form, the CDR3 reads TGCGCCAGCAGCCTGCCGATCCTGTCCGAACACGGGGAGCTGTTTTTT. It codes for CASSLPILSEHGELFF.

CDR3: CASSHGGAREQYF. The CDR3 coding sequence is TGTGCCAGCAGCCACGGGGGGGCGCGCGAGCAGTACTTC. J is TRBJ2-7 and V is TRBV5-4; 8 nucleotides agree with TRBD2. Germline trimming cut 4 bases from V and 6 bases from J; bases unmatched to any gene: 6. Looked up from germline, CDR1 is SGHNT and CDR2 is YYREEE (reference sequence). This CDR3 region has 13 residues.

The V and J genes are TRBV15 and TRBJ2-5; TRBD2 matches at 15 bases. The V gene end was trimmed by 4 bases and the J gene end by 4 bases; junction bases not matched to a gene: 4. This CDR3 has 16 residues. Germline V gives CDR1 LNHNV, CDR2 YYDKDF (reference sequence). For the CDR3, the DNA is TGTGCCACCAGCATGGGGACTAGCGGGAGGCCAGAGACCCAGTACTTC. Translated: CATSMGTSGRPETQYF.

This rearrangement joins TRBV5-6 to TRBJ1-3; no reliable D call. Per germline, CDR1 SGHDT and CDR2 YYEEEE. The CDR3 loop spans 14 amino acids. The V and J ends lost 4 bases and 0 bases respectively, with 8 bases between them. CDR3 in DNA: TGTGCCAGCAGCGTCGAGCACTCTGGAAACACCATATATTTT. Amino acids: CASSVEHSGNTIYF.

The V and J genes are TRBV11-2 and TRBJ2-2; 12 bases are a match to TRBD2. CDR1 and CDR2 (germline): SGHAT, FQNNGV. The CDR3 contains 17 residues. Trimming cost V 5 bases and J 2 bases; bases outside gene matches: 6. CDR3: CASSRTSGGTNTGELFF. The CDR3 coding sequence is TGTGCCAGCAGCCGAACTAGCGGGGGGACAAACACCGGGGAGCTGTTTTTT.

This clone was observed once. The CDR3 spells CASSLGRTSQPQHF. CDR3 coding DNA: TGTGCCAGCAGTTTAGGGAGGACATCTCAGCCCCAGCATTTT. The chain is built from TRBV28 and TRBJ1-5; tentative D call: TRBD1 (5 bases). This CDR3 region has 14 residues. V was clipped by 2 bases and J by 6 bases, with 11 bases between them. From germline, CDR1 is MDHEN and CDR2 SYDVKM.

This clone has a handful of counts. The chain recombines TRBV10-3 with TRBJ2-7; tentatively, D is TRBD2 (6 bases). From germline, CDR1 is ENHRY and CDR2 SYGVKD. Trimming removed 10 bases from V and 5 bases from J, with 18 bases in between. The CDR3 has 13 residues. The CDR3 bases are TGTGCCACCCTTCTGGCGGGAAAGGACGAGCAGTACTTC. As protein: CATLLAGKDEQYF.

This clone was counted a single time. The chain uses TRBV19 and TRBJ1-2; no definite D call. The length of the CDR3 is 12 residues. Germline V lookup: CDR1 LNHDA, CDR2 SQIVND (reference sequence). The V and J ends lost 3 bases and 8 bases respectively, with 10 bases between them. The CDR3 spells CASSIREGGYTF. The CDR3 nucleotides are TGTGCCAGTAGTATCCGAGAGGGCGGCTACACCTTC.

This clone was recorded only once. This chain uses TRBV5-4 with TRBJ2-4; TRBD1 is a possible D gene (5 bases). V was trimmed by 4 bases and J by 3 bases, leaving 11 bases between them. The length of the CDR3 is 14 residues. The germline V gene has CDR1 SGHNT and CDR2 YYREEE (reference sequence). The CDR3: CASSPGSDKNIQYF. CDR3 in DNA: TGTGCCAGCAGCCCAGGGTCTGACAAAAACATTCAGTACTTC.

The chain carries TRBV6-6 and TRBJ1-1, with TRBD1 identical over 10 bases. The V gene end was trimmed by 5 bases and the J gene end by 10 bases; junction bases not matched to a gene: 13. From germline, CDR1 is MNHNY and CDR2 SVGAGI (reference sequence). The CDR3 extends over 15 amino acids. CDR3 loop: CASSHRQGADIGAFF. The CDR3 DNA is TGTGCCAGCAGTCATAGACAGGGGGCTGATATCGGAGCTTTCTTT.

V and J are TRBV27 and TRBJ1-5; D is perhaps TRBD1 (6 bases). V was clipped by 8 bases and J by 4 bases, with 12 bases between them. CDR1 MNHEY and CDR2 SMNVEV come from the germline V gene (reference sequence). The CDR3 runs to 13 residues. The CDR3 protein is CASGARGNQPQHF. CDR3 coding DNA: TGTGCCAGCGGGGCCAGGGGAAATCAGCCCCAGCATTTT.

J is TRBJ2-1 and V is TRBV14; 11 bases are a match to TRBD2. With V trimmed by 3 bases and J by 2 bases, 0 bases remained unmatched. The CDR3 runs to 15 residues. Per the germline V gene, CDR1 is SGHDN and CDR2 is FVKESK. The CDR3 protein is CASSQGLAAYNEQFF. The CDR3 region has the DNA TGTGCCAGCAGCCAGGGACTAGCGGCCTACAATGAGCAGTTCTTC.

V gene TRBV6-1 combines with J gene TRBJ1-5, with a weak D call TRBD1 (6 bases). Germline V gene lookup returns CDR1 MNHNS and CDR2 SASEGT. Trimming stripped 8 bases from V and 3 bases from J, with 11 bases between. This CDR3 is 13 amino acids long. CDR3 in DNA: TGTGCCAGCCAGGGGTGGCACAATCAGCCCCAGCATTTT. It is translated as CASQGWHNQPQHF.

This chain links TRBV2 with TRBJ2-1; 8 bases are shared with TRBD1. Germline V gives CDR1 SNHLY, CDR2 FYNNEI. This CDR3 is 15 amino acids long. Unmatched junction bases numbered 11, after V lost 8 bases and J lost 5 bases. In DNA, the CDR3 is TGTGCCAGCCCTCATTCAGGGGGCAACGACAATGAGCAGTTCTTC. This sequence encodes CASPHSGGNDNEQFF.

This chain joins TRBV14 and TRBJ2-3; 10 positions match TRBD1. With V trimmed by 5 bases and J by 1 base, 3 bases remained unmatched. Germline loops: CDR1 SGHDN, CDR2 FVKESK. The CDR3 covers 15 residues. In DNA, the CDR3 is TGTGCCAGCAGCTCCGGACAGGGGGGCACAGATACGCAGTATTTT. Protein: CASSSGQGGTDTQYF. The variable domain in full, completed from reference TRBV14 and TRBJ2-3, reads EAGVTQFPSHSVIEKGQTVTLRCDPISGHDNLYWYRRVMGKEIKFLLHFVKESKQDESGMPNNRFLAERTGGTYSTLKVQPAELEDSGVYFCASSSGQGGTDTQYFGPGTRLTVL.

This clone was observed a single time. The chain combines TRBV6-4 with TRBJ2-5, with TRBD2 matching over 8 bases. V lost 6 bases to trimming and J lost 3 bases; unmatched junction nucleotides: 12. Per the germline V gene, CDR1 is MRHNA and CDR2 is SNTAGT. This CDR3 spans 16 amino acids. The CDR3 loop reads CASRGGPGLEKETQYF. CDR3 DNA: TGTGCCAGCAGGGGCGGCCCGGGACTAGAAAAAGAGACCCAGTACTTC.

The table lists this clone with many counts. The J gene is TRBJ2-3, the V gene TRBV6-4; 10 nucleotides agree with TRBD2. The trim removed 5 bases at V and 5 bases at J, leaving 7 bases unmatched. Germline loops: CDR1 MRHNA, CDR2 SNTAGT. The CDR3 consists of 15 residues. DNA for the CDR3: TGTGCCAGCAGTAAAAAAAGCGGGAGGGGAGATACGCAGTATTTT. The encoded protein is CASSKKSGRGDTQYF.